These 5 T cell receptor beta chains came from one sample sequenced in a study of CD8 T cells in Susac syndrome. The RNA, about 0.45 to 1 ug, was put through reverse transcription using random hexamers. A single record per CDR3 protein comes from TCRdb applying MiXCR to the immunoSEQ multiplex PCR reads. The table records about 180,000 distinct CDR3 sequences, 94% of them present only once. Sequencing was done on a sample of CD4+ T cells from PBMCs. Receptors were obtained from a human donor with Susac syndrome.

V is TRBV12-3 or TRBV12-4 and J is TRBJ1-2; no clear D. The ends were cut back, 6 bases at V and 4 bases at J, with 12 bases in the middle. This CDR3 spans 13 amino acids. The CDR3 region has the DNA TGTGCCAGCAGGGCCTCGGATTTCTATGGCTACACCTTC. It translates to CASRASDFYGYTF.

V gene TRBV7-9 combines with J gene TRBJ1-5; D ambiguous. Germline V CDR1 and CDR2: SEHNR, FQNEAQ (reference sequence). V was cut by 2 bases and J by 9 bases, with 14 bases left in between. The CDR3 length is 14 residues. This CDR3 is CASSLSPGPGPQHF. CDR3 DNA: TGTGCCAGCAGCTTAAGCCCAGGTCCAGGGCCCCAGCATTTT. Full variable domain (remainder filled in from reference TRBV7-9 and TRBJ1-5): DTGVSQNPRHKITKRGQNVTFRCDPISEHNRLYWYRQTLGQGPEFLTYFQNEAQLEKSRLLSDRFSAERPKGSFSTLEIQRTEQGDSAMYLCASSLSPGPGPQHFGDGTRLSIL.

This chain joins TRBV7-9 and TRBJ2-7, with 9 bases identical to TRBD1. This CDR3 contains 14 residues. Germline V gives CDR1 SEHNR, CDR2 FQNEAQ (reference sequence). Trimming removed 2 bases from V and 4 bases from J; junction bases left unmatched: 3. CDR3 amino acids: CASSLPTGGYEQYF. DNA of the CDR3: TGTGCCAGCAGCTTACCGACAGGGGGTTACGAGCAGTACTTC.

The chain recombines TRBV14 with TRBJ2-5; maybe TRBD1 (6 bases). The germline V gene has CDR1 SGHDN and CDR2 FVKESK. The CDR3 is made up of 15 amino acids. V was trimmed by 3 bases and J by 0 bases, leaving 11 bases between them. The CDR3 reads CASSHLGQYQETQYF. In nucleotides, the CDR3 is TGTGCCAGCAGCCACCTTGGACAGTACCAAGAGACCCAGTACTTC.

CDR3 amino acids: CASSRDSGWTQYF. The CDR3 DNA sequence: TGTGCCAGCAGCCGGGACTCTGGGTGGACCCAGTACTTC. This chain connects TRBV3-1 to TRBJ2-5; D is possibly TRBD2 (6 bases). V lost 4 bases to trimming and J lost 7 bases, with 13 bases between them. Germline V gene data show CDR1 as LGHDT and CDR2 as YNNKEL (reference sequence). This CDR3 comprises 13 residues.